This section outlines one TCR beta chain sequence together with its context. The data originate from a study of blood T cell repertoires in COVID-19. Germline V CDR1 and CDR2: MNHEY, SVGAGI. This CDR3 is built from 13 residues. V lost 0 bases and J lost 7, with 9 bases in between. TCRdb keeps only in-frame clones here, not all; method: immunoSEQ multiplex PCR. Among a few hundred thousand clones listed, around 89% were seen once. The chain employs TRBV6-5 and TRBJ1-1, with D tentatively TRBD1 (5 bases). The origin of this receptor is a man aged 18 to 30 who had recovered from COVID-19. What was sequenced was peripheral blood. CDR3 region: CASSYSWDFEAFF. Written as DNA, the CDR3 is TGTGCCAGCAGTTACTCGTGGGACTTTGAAGCTTTCTTT.